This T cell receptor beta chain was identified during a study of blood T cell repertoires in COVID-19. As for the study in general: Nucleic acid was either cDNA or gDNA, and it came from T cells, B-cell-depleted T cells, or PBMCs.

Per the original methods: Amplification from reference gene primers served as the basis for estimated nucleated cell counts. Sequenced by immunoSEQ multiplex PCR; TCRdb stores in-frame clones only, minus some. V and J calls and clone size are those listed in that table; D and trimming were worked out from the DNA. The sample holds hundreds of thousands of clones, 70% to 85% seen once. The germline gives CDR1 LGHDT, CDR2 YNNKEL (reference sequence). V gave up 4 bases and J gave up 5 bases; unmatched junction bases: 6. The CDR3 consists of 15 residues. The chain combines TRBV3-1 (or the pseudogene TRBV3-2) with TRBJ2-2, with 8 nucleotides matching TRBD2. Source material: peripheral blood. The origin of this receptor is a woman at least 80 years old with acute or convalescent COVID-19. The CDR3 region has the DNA TGTGCCAGCAGCCGAGAAAGACTAGCGACCGGGGAGCTGTTTTTT. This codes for CASSRERLATGELFF.